The text below deals with one TCR beta chain. No antigen is known for it. This CDR3 is built from 11 residues. The V gene's germline CDR1 is LGHDT and CDR2 YNNKEL (reference sequence). V shed 5 bases and J shed 6 bases, with 6 bases lying between them. TCRdb's table, derived via immunoSEQ multiplex PCR, lists solely in-frame clones and lacks some. Altogether 150,000 to 200,000 clones are present, approximately 93% being singletons, with the ten largest covering about 3.9%. The sample is drawn from a study of T cell responses to AZD1222 COVID-19 vaccine. Findings of the study overall: Nearly half of spike-specific TCRs reportedly target variant regions that are unmutated in the B.1.351 and B.1.1.7 variants.

This receptor was identified in an adult in good health. This specimen consisted of peripheral blood, obtained on day 0 of AZD1222 vaccination. V is TRBV3-1 (or the pseudogene TRBV3-2) and J is TRBJ2-3; D is possibly TRBD2 (5 bases). CDR3 sequence: CASSEGDTQYF. The CDR3 nucleotides are TGTGCCAGCAGCGAGGGCGATACGCAGTATTTT.